This T cell receptor beta chain was identified in a study of vaccination and CD4 T cells after COVID-19. Study at large: The convalescents were made up of six males and four females, two of whom were Hispanic.

Germline V lookup: CDR1 LNHDA, CDR2 SQIVND (reference sequence). Germline trimming cut 1 base from V and 7 bases from J; bases unmatched to any gene: 5. There are 16 residues in the CDR3. An Oncomine TCR Beta short-read assay was used to sequence the DNA from cultured CD4+ T cells. TCRdb processed the PCR reads anew with MiXCR; each CDR3 protein has one entry. The data contain 10,000 to 13,000 distinct CDR3 sequences, about 28% of them singletons. About this clonotype: Its target is not known.

Specified treatment: roughly 10-day PBMC culture with coronavirus spike peptide pools or control peptides (ViraFEST assay). This sequence originates from a human donor who had recovered from COVID-19. Sequenced: CD4+ T cells from blood, cultured in vitro. This chain uses TRBV19 with TRBJ1-5, with 12 bases fitting TRBD1. The CDR3, as DNA: TGTGCCAGTAGTATAGCGGGACAGGGGGCCGGGCAGCCCCAGCATTTT. This translates into CASSIAGQGAGQPQHF.